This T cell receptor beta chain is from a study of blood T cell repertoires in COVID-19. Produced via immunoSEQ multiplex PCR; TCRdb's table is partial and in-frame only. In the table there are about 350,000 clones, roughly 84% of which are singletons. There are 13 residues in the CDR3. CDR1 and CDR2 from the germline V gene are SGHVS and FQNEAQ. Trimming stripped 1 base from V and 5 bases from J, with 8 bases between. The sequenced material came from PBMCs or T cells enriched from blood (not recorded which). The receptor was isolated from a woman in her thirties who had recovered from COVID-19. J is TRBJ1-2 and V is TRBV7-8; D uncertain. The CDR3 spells CASSLDKYYGYTF. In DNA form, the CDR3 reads TGTGCCAGCAGCTTAGACAAGTATTATGGCTACACCTTC.